The 6 T cell receptor beta chains given below trace back to one sample, sequenced in a study of graft-versus-host responses after intestinal transplantation. Measured with immunoSEQ multiplex PCR; TCRdb has only the in-frame clones, and not every one. The sample holds over 100,000 clones, around 90% seen once. No antigen is known for these receptors. This material consisted of unstimulated CD4+ T cells sorted from spleen or lymph node cells, taken before transplant. The receptors derive from a human donor who was the organ donor for an intestinal transplant.

This chain links TRBV30 with TRBJ1-1; D not certain. The CDR3 is 15 residues long. V lost 4 bases and J lost 1, with 16 bases in between. The germline CDR1 and CDR2 sequences are GTSNPN and SVGIG (reference sequence). The CDR3 DNA sequence: TGTGCCTGGATACCGCATCGGCCTAAGAACACTGAAGCTTTCTTT. This gives the protein CAWIPHRPKNTEAFF.

The rearrangement joins TRBV21-1 to TRBJ2-7; TRBD2 is the table's D call and was not checked against the DNA. TRBV21-1 represents a pseudogene. The CDR3 consists of 14 residues. The CDR3 DNA sequence: TGTGCCAGCAGCCCCCCGGGGGGCTCCTACGAGCAGTACTTC. Translated, it gives CASSPPGGSYEQYF.

The chain has TRBV6-6 and TRBJ1-4; TRBD1 aligns across 7 bases. CDR3 length: 14 residues. V was pared by 7 bases and J by 6 bases, with 8 bases of the junction left unmatched. Germline CDR1 and CDR2: MNHNY and SVGAGI (reference sequence). Written as DNA, the CDR3 is TGTGCCAGCAATCACAGGGGTGGCGATGAAAAACTGTTTTTT. Protein sequence: CASNHRGGDEKLFF.

This clone was detected a few times. This rearrangement joins TRBV6-6 to TRBJ2-1, with TRBD1 identical over 7 bases. Germline CDR1 MNHNY, CDR2 SVGAGI (reference sequence). The junction had 6 bases not matched to a gene; V was cut back by 6 bases and J by 4 bases. The CDR3 has 14 amino acids. The CDR3 DNA reads TGTGCCAGCAGACCTGGGACAGCGTACAATGAGCAGTTCTTC. Protein product: CASRPGTAYNEQFF.

This chain joins TRBV5-6 and TRBJ1-2; TRBD1 matches at 7 bases. This CDR3 spans 14 amino acids. Looked up from germline, CDR1 is SGHDT and CDR2 is YYEEEE. Unmatched junction bases numbered 10, after V lost 7 bases and J lost 4 bases. CDR3 nucleotides: TGTGCCAGCTGGAGGGTGGGGGACAGCTATGGCTACACCTTC. Residues: CASWRVGDSYGYTF. Full variable domain (outside the CDR3, taken from reference TRBV5-6 and TRBJ1-2): DAGVTQSPTHLIKTRGQQVTLRCSPKSGHDTVSWYQQALGQGPQFIFQYYEEEERQRGNFPDRFSGHQFPNYSSELNVNALLLGDSALYLCASWRVGDSYGYTFGSGTRLTVV.

This chain links TRBV28 with TRBJ1-3; a weak D match, TRBD1 (6 bases). There are 13 residues in the CDR3. The V end lost 5 bases, the J end lost 5 bases, and 10 bases lay between the germline ends. Germline CDR1 MDHEN, CDR2 SYDVKM. CDR3: CASSGGHRNTIYF. CDR3 coding DNA: TGTGCCAGCAGTGGGGGACACCGAAACACCATATATTTT.